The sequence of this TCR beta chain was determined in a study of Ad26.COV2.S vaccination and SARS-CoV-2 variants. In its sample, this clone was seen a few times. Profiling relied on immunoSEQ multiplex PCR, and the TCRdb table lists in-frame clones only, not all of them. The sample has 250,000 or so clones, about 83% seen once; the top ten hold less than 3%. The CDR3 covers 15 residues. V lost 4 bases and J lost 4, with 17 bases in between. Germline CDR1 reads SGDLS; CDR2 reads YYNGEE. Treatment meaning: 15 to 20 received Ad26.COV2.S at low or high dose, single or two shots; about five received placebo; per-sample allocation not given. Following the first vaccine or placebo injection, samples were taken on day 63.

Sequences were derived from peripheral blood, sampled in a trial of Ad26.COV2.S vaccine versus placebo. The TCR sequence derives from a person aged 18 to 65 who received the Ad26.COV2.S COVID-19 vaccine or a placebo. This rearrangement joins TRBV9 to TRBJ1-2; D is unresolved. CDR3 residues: CASSPSPTGFYGYTF. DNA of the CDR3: TGTGCCAGCAGCCCCTCCCCGACGGGGTTCTATGGCTACACCTTC.